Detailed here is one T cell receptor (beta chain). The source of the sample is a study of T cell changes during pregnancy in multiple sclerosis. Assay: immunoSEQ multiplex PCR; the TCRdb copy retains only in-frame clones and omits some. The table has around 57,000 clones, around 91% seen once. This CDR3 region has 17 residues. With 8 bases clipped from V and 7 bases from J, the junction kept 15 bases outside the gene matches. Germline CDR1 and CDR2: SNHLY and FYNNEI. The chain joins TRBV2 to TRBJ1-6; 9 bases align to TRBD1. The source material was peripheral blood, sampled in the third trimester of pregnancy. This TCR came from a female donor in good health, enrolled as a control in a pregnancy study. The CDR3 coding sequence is TGTGCCAGCGACCCCCCGGGACAGGGATTTTTCAATTCACCCCTCCACTTT. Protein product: CASDPPGQGFFNSPLHF.